These 3 T cell receptor beta chains came from one sample sequenced in a study of control samples from healthy donors and cancer patients. TCRdb keeps only in-frame clones here, not all; method: immunoSEQ multiplex PCR. The sample yields 85,000 to 90,000 clones, approximately 89% seen once. Sample: blood. The origin of the receptors is a man aged 25 to 40 in good health.

The chain carries TRBV9 and TRBJ2-3; possible D gene TRBD2, 7 bases. V lost 4 bases, J lost 5 bases, and 17 bases lay in between. Germline V gives CDR1 SGDLS, CDR2 YYNGEE. The CDR3 is made up of 15 amino acids. The CDR3 sequence: CASSPGGLRGDTQYF. CDR3 DNA: TGTGCCAGCAGCCCCGGGGGGCTTAGGGGAGATACGCAGTATTTT.

CDR3 nucleotides: TGTGCCAGCAGCGTAGCTACAGGGCGAGGTACTGAAGCTTTCTTT. Its translation is CASSVATGRGTEAFF. The chain carries TRBV9 and TRBJ1-1, with D perhaps TRBD1 (6 bases). CDR3 size: 15 residues. V was clipped by 0 bases and J by 5 bases, with 14 bases between them. Germline V gives CDR1 SGDLS, CDR2 YYNGEE.

The chain is built from TRBV28 and TRBJ1-2; D might be TRBD1 (6 bases). The CDR3 sequence is 17 residues long. The V gene's germline CDR1 is MDHEN and CDR2 SYDVKM. V was pared by 5 bases and J by 4 bases, with 23 bases between. As DNA, the CDR3 is TGTGCCAGCAGTCTTTCCCTTTCGGGGGGCCCCTCCTATGGCTACACCTTC. It yields the protein CASSLSLSGGPSYGYTF.